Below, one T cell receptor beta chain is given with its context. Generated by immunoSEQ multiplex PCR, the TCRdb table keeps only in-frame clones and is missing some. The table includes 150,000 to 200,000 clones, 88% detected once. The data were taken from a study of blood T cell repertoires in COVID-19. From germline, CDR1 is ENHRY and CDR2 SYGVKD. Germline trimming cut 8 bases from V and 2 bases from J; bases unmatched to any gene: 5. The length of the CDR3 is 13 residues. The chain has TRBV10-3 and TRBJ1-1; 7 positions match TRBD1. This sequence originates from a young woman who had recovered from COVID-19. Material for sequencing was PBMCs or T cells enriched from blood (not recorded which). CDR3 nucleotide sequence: TGTGCCATCTCGACAGGGATAAACACTGAAGCTTTCTTT. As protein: CAISTGINTEAFF.